This T cell receptor (beta chain) was identified during a study of regulatory T cells in long-lasting Graves disease (dated by TCRdb to about 2021). Study-wide context: Newly diagnosed Graves' disease patients had taken antithyroid drugs for less than 3 months. A total of some 33 samples were covered by TCR sequencing, comprising some 13 persistent and about 20 newly diagnosed Graves' disease patients. The study was conducted in China and was registered as a clinical trial. Persistent Graves' disease patients were compared with newly diagnosed Graves' disease patients by peripheral blood TCR sequencing and RNA sequencing.

Libraries were built with multiplex PCR. The sample was run on an Illumina HiSeq 4000. To build TCR beta libraries, CDR3 regions were amplified by Arm-PCR using iRepertoire HTBI primers. PCR products were gel purified before sequencing. Processing in the source paper ran as follows. A total of fewer than 65 TRBV and 14 TRBJ segments were identified across samples and were used for gene usage analysis of CDR3 amino acid clonotypes. Filtered high-quality paired reads were merged into contigs using COPE and FqMerger. BLAST was used to align contigs to IMGT TRBV, TRBD and TRBJ reference genes, with CDR3 defined following IMGT. Any clonotype with a frequency above 0.1% was classified as a highly expanded clone. Repertoire diversity was measured by Shannon entropy, and V-J evenness by the Gini coefficient. Public clonotypes were defined as clonotypes shared by more than one individual. TCRdb ran its own pipeline on the public reads, namely fastp trimming at Q25 and MiXCR clone calling, and kept in-frame beta chains. Entries that share a CDR3 protein sequence are merged under the most common genes and DNA. These V and J calls rely on TCRdb rather than the paper's analysis. The sample profile shows 350,000 to 450,000 distinct CDR3 sequences; roughly 17% of them were found once. The ten largest clonotypes hold around 27% of the sample.

In light of the paper, this sample's time point label describes: newly diagnosed GD, antithyroid drugs for less than 3 months. RNA was extracted from PBMCs in TRIzol for both TCR sequencing and RNA sequencing. The diagnosis of Graves' disease was made according to American Thyroid Association guidelines. The patients came from an endocrinology department in Xi'an, China. Each patient gave roughly 8.4 milliliters of peripheral blood, collected in an EDTA anticoagulant tube. PBMCs were isolated by Ficoll Paque Plus density gradient separation without further T cell sorting. An Agilent 2100 Bioanalyzer and agarose gel were used to assess RNA quality, and a NanoDrop 2000 was used to measure RNA concentration. This clonotype has at least ten counts. Its antigen target is currently unknown. No much larger clone exists at a distance of one base, and base qualities are not known. Taken from cysteine to phenylalanine, the CDR3 has 14 residues. The kept DNA is CDR3 alone, 42 bases in frame from the first base. V is reduced by 4 bases and J by 1 base, leaving a spacing of 10 bases between them. From a lookup of the germline V gene, CDR1 and CDR2 are SNHLY and FYNNEI.

Broader findings and caveats from the paper: Only the TCR beta chain was sequenced and analyzed. Compared with newly diagnosed patients, persistent Graves' disease patients had lower TCR Shannon entropy and fewer highly expanded clones, which suggests clonal expansion. The authors acknowledged the small sample size as a limitation that may reduce accuracy. Persistent disease showed preferential use of TRBV28, TRBJ1-2 and TRBJ2-5, whereas newly diagnosed disease favored TRBV20-1 and TRBJ2-1. A larger number of public clonotypes was shared among persistent patients (around 2,500) than among newly diagnosed patients (roughly 1,000). Because the primary lesion, thyroid tissue, could not be accessed, the study looked at peripheral blood alone.

Separately, the same data were catalogued under a study of T cells in Graves' hyperthyroidism and ophthalmopathy. Per that second paper: Graves' hyperthyroidism was defined as stable when no progression to ophthalmopathy occurred over 18 months of follow-up. Hyperthyroidism patients were aged 18 to 65 years and newly diagnosed, with disease duration of less than 2 months. Any patient with an uncontrolled infection, another autoimmune disease, pregnancy or lactation was excluded. Diagnoses were based on clinical symptoms, serum thyroxine and TRAb, thyroid ultrasound and orbital computed tomography. The TCR CDR3 was subjected to a first round of RT-PCR using the HTBI primer set and the Qiagen OneStep RT-PCR kit. Blood samples also contained most of the expanded thyroid clonotypes (frequency above 0.001), which suggests that blood repertoires may reflect thyroid immune responses. A 13 V-J signature model separated ophthalmopathy from stable hyperthyroidism, with roughly 88% sensitivity and roughly 82% specificity in cross-validation and 80%/75% in testing. In validation, the model predicted progression to ophthalmopathy a median of about 5.9 months before onset, with roughly 68% sensitivity and about 72% specificity. To identify TCR V-J signatures that set the groups apart, the researchers used a discovery cohort of 100 patients, made up of about 44 with Graves' ophthalmopathy and some 60 with stable Graves' hyperthyroidism. Whether ophthalmopathy could be predicted prospectively was tested in an independent validation cohort made up of approximately 19 hyperthyroidism patients plus 17 patients who later progressed to ophthalmopathy. The approximately 97 discovery patients were randomly divided into training and test sets at a 7:3 ratio. In addition, the study compared T-cell repertoires in thyroid tissue and in blood from roughly six Graves' hyperthyroidism patients. After sampling, hyperthyroidism patients received methimazole starting at 30 mg daily, and ophthalmopathy patients received high-dose intravenous methylprednisolone. The libraries were constructed in a second round of multiplex PCR and then size-selected and purified. Libraries were sequenced paired-end with 100 bp reads on an Illumina HiSeq2000. Raw data were processed with SOAPnuke, discarding reads with adapters, uncalled bases, mean Phred below 15, or no exact constant-primer or identifier match. COPE v1.2.5 was used to merge the high-quality paired reads, and each unique nucleotide sequence was defined as a clonotype. MiTCR v1.1 was used to align the clonotypes against IMGT TRBV, TRBD and TRBJ reference segments. The analysis included only V-J combinations with a frequency above 0.0001, which together covered about 99% of the repertoires. A TCS score was defined as the ratio between F50 (clonal expansion) and ExV (chaos), using BLOSUM62-based TCRdist between CDR3 peptides within each V-J. Welch's t-statistics and random forest reduced roughly 500 V-J features to some 14, which were used in a naive Bayes classifier (R e1071). Sample size was not statistically predetermined, and blinding of investigators to group allocation was not performed. TCR Vbeta CDR3 sequencing of 135 peripheral blood samples (under 45 ophthalmopathy, 70 to 85 hyperthyroidism and roughly 17 progressor patients) is reported in the paper.

Sequencing was performed on peripheral blood mononuclear cells (PBMCs), taken at new diagnosis, from a patient treated with antithyroid drugs. This receptor was obtained from a man aged 35-49 years with Graves disease. Donor details come from another sample of the same person, matched by shared clones. The receptor chain draws on TRBV2 and TRBJ2-5; no D gene is confidently identified. Here is the DNA: TGTGCCAGCAGTGCGTCCAGGCGCCAAGAGACCCAGTACTTC. It specifies CASSASRRQETQYF.